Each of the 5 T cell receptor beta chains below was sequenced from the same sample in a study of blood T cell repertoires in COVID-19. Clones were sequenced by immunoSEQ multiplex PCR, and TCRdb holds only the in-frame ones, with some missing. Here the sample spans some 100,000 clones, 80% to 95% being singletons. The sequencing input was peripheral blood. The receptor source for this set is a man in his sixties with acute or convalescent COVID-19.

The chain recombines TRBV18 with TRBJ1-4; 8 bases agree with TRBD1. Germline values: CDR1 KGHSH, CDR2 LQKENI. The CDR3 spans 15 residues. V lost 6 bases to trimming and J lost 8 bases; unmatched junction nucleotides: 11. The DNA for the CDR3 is TGTGCCAGCTCCCCCATAACAGGGGGAGGGGAAAAACTGTTTTTT. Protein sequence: CASSPITGGGEKLFF.

CDR3 nucleotide sequence: TGTGCCAGCAGCTTAGAGACTAGCGGGAAAACAGAGCAGTTCTTC. Its translation is CASSLETSGKTEQFF. The rearrangement joins TRBV7-2 to TRBJ2-1; the match to TRBD2 covers 11 bases. This CDR3 contains 15 residues. Germline V gives CDR1 SGHTA, CDR2 FQGNSA. V shed 1 base, J shed 10 bases, and the junction held 6 bases outside the gene matches.

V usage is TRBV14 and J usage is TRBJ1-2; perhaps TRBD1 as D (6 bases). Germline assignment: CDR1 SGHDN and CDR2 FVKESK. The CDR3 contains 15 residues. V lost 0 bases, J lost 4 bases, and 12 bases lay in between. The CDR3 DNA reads TGTGCCAGCAGCCAAGATCAAGTGACAGGCTATGGCTACACCTTC. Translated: CASSQDQVTGYGYTF.

The CDR3 sequence: CASSTGTGRTIYF. The CDR3 nucleotides are TGTGCCAGCAGCACCGGGACAGGAAGGACCATATATTTT. The genes are TRBV6-5 and TRBJ1-3, with TRBD1 matching over 8 bases. CDR1 and CDR2 from the germline V gene are MNHEY and SVGAGI. V lost 6 bases to trimming and J lost 10 bases; unmatched junction nucleotides: 8. The CDR3 loop spans 13 amino acids.

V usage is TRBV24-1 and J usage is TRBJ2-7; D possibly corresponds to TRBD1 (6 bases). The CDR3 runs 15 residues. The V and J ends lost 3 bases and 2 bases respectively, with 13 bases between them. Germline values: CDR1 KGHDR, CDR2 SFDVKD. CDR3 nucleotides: TGTGCCACCAGTGATCCCGAGACAGGAGCCTACGAGCAGTACTTC. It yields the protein CATSDPETGAYEQYF.